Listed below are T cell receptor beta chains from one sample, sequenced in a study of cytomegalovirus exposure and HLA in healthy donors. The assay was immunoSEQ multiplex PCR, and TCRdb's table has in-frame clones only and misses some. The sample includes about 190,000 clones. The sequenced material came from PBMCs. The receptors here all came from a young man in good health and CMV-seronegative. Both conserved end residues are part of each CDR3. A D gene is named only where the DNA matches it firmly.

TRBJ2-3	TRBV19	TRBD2	CASSIGGRGATPTDTQYF	TGTGCCAGTAGTATAGGGGGGCGGGGGGCCACCCCCACAGATACGCAGTATTTT
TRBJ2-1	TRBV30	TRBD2	CAWSVFPAGAAWEQFF	TGTGCCTGGAGTGTTTTTCCAGCGGGGGCGGCGTGGGAGCAGTTCTTC
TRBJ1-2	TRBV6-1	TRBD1	CASSEADRGIRGYTF	TGTGCCAGCAGTGAAGCTGACAGGGGGATTCGGGGCTACACCTTC
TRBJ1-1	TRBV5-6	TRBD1	CASSSLDRGVTEAFF	TGTGCCAGCAGCAGCTTGGACAGGGGGGTAACTGAAGCTTTCTTT
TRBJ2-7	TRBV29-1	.	CSVEDPQGLIYEQYF	TGCAGCGTTGAAGATCCGCAGGGATTAATTTACGAGCAGTACTTC
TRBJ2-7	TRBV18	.	CASSPPTGREYEQYF	TGTGCCAGCTCACCACCGACAGGCAGGGAGTACGAGCAGTACTTC
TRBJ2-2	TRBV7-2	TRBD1	CASRYTGASTTGELFF	TGTGCCAGCAGGTATACAGGGGCGTCGACCACCGGGGAGCTGTTTTTT
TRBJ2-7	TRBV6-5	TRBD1	CASSYRGQGTYEQYF	TGTGCCAGCAGTTACAGGGGACAGGGTACCTACGAGCAGTACTTC
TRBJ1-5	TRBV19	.	CASSTDRRNQPQHF	TGTGCCAGTAGTACCGACAGGCGCAATCAGCCCCAGCATTTT
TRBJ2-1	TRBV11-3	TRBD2	CASSSGRGEQFF	TGTGCCAGCAGCTCTGGGAGGGGTGAGCAGTTCTTC
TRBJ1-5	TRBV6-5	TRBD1	CASSLQGGFGQPQHF	TGTGCCAGCAGCTTACAGGGGGGATTTGGTCAGCCCCAGCATTTT
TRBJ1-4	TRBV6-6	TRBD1	CASSYGDRSNEKLFF	TGTGCCAGCAGTTACGGGGACAGGAGTAATGAAAAACTGTTTTTT
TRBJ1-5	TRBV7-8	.	CASSLDQHRTQHF	TGTGCCAGCAGCTTAGATCAGCACAGAACCCAGCATTTT
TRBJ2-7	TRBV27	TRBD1	CASSPRTGKFNEQYF	TGTGCCAGCAGTCCCCGGACAGGGAAATTCAACGAGCAGTACTTC
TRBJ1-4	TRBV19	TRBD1	CASSRGTGWEKLFF	TGTGCCAGTAGCCGGGGGACAGGTTGGGAAAAACTGTTTTTT
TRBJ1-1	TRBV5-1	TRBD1	CASSFDRGGTEAFF	TGCGCCAGCAGCTTCGACAGGGGAGGGACTGAAGCTTTCTTT
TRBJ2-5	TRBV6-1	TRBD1	CAISGDRDTQLGTQYF	TGTGCCATCAGTGGGGACAGGGACACACAGTTAGGGACCCAGTACTTC
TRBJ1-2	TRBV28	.	CASSLRGLMDYGYTF	TGTGCCAGCAGTTTGCGGGGGCTCATGGACTATGGCTACACCTTC
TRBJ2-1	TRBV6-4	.	CASSDVGASYNEQFF	TGTGCCAGCAGTGACGTGGGAGCGTCCTACAATGAGCAGTTCTTC
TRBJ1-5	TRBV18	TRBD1	CASSPWDRGVGDQPQHF	TGTGCCAGCTCACCGTGGGACAGGGGAGTTGGGGATCAGCCCCAGCATTTT
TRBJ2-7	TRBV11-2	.	CASSLTRGDSYEQYF	TGTGCCAGCAGCCTTACCAGGGGGGACTCCTACGAGCAGTACTTC
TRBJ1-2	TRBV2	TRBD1	CASMPGTGQKGYTF	TGTGCCAGCATGCCCGGGACAGGGCAAAAAGGCTACACCTTC
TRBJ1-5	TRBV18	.	CASSPQGGSNQPQHF	TGTGCCAGCTCACCACAAGGGGGAAGCAATCAGCCCCAGCATTTT
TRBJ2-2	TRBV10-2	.	CASILLGGGTGELFF	TGCGCCAGCATTCTCCTCGGGGGAGGCACCGGGGAGCTGTTTTTT
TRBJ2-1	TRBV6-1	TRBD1	CASRVGQGKDNEQFF	TGTGCCAGCAGAGTAGGACAGGGTAAGGACAATGAGCAGTTCTTC
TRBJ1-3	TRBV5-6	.	CASSFPTGSSGNTIYF	TGTGCCAGCAGCTTCCCAACAGGTTCCTCTGGAAACACCATATATTTT
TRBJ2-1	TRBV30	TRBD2	CARGPLAGGLNEQFF	TGTGCCCGAGGGCCCCTAGCGGGAGGACTTAATGAGCAGTTCTTC
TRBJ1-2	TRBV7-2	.	CASSLAGGAGYGYTF	TGTGCCAGCAGCTTAGCTGGGGGGGCGGGCTATGGCTACACCTTC
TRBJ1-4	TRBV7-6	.	CASSPGTTNEKLFF	TGTGCCAGCAGCCCGGGGACAACTAATGAAAAACTGTTTTTT
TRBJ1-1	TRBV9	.	CASSVQMNTEAFF	TGTGCCAGCAGCGTTCAGATGAACACTGAAGCTTTCTTT
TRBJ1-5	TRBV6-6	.	CASSYGRGRNQPQHF	TGTGCCAGCAGTTACGGCCGAGGGCGGAATCAGCCCCAGCATTTT
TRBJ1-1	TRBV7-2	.	CASSLAPVMNTEAFF	TGTGCCAGCAGCTTAGCTCCAGTTATGAACACTGAAGCTTTCTTT
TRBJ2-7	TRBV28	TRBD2	CASTSGSIGQYF	TGTGCCAGCACCAGCGGGAGTATCGGGCAGTACTTC
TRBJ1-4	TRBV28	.	CASSQGGRKNEKLFF	TGTGCCAGCAGCCAAGGGGGACGGAAGAATGAAAAACTGTTTTTT
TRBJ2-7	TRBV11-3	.	CASSLALGAASFYEQYF	TGTGCCAGCAGCTTAGCTCTTGGGGCGGCGAGTTTCTACGAGCAGTACTTC
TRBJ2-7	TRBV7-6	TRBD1	CASSLDRGGREQYF	TGTGCCAGCAGCTTGGACAGGGGAGGTCGCGAGCAGTACTTC
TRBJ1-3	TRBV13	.	CASSELPSGNTIYF	TGTGCCAGCAGCGAACTCCCATCTGGAAACACCATATATTTT
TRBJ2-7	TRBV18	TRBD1	CASSLGQVTYEQYF	TGTGCCAGCTCTCTGGGACAGGTCACCTACGAGCAGTACTTC
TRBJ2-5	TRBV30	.	CAWRESGETQYF	TGTGCCTGGAGGGAGTCGGGAGAGACCCAGTACTTC
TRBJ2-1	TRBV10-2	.	CASTTGRESYNEQFF	TGCGCCAGCACCACCGGTCGGGAGAGCTACAATGAGCAGTTCTTC
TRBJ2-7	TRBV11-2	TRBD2	CASSLKAGGDYEQYF	TGTGCCAGCAGCTTAAAAGCGGGGGGAGACTACGAGCAGTACTTC
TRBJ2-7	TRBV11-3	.	CASSQEGYEQYF	TGTGCCAGCAGCCAAGAGGGCTACGAGCAGTACTTC
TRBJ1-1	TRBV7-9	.	CASSPKQRLNTEAFF	TGTGCCAGCAGCCCAAAACAGAGACTGAACACTGAAGCTTTCTTT
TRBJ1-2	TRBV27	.	CASSSGPSTFYGYTF	TGTGCCAGCAGTTCAGGGCCCTCGACCTTCTATGGCTACACCTTC
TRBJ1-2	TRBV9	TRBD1	CASSVGTGGVYGYTF	TGTGCCAGCAGCGTAGGGACAGGGGGGGTCTATGGCTACACCTTC
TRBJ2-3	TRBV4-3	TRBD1	CASSQGQSTDTQYF	TGCGCCAGCAGCCAGGGACAGAGCACAGATACGCAGTATTTT
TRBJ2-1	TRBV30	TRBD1	CAWDRGSYNEQFF	TGTGCCTGGGACAGGGGCTCCTACAATGAGCAGTTCTTC
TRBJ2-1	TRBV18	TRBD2	CASSMSGGEYNEQFF	TGTGCCAGCTCAATGAGCGGGGGGGAATACAATGAGCAGTTCTTC
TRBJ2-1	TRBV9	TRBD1	CASSVEGQGANEQFF	TGTGCCAGCAGCGTAGAGGGACAGGGGGCTAATGAGCAGTTCTTC
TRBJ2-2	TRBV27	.	CASSRGGTGELFF	TGTGCCAGTAGTAGGGGGGGCACCGGGGAGCTGTTTTTT
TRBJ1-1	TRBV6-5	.	CASFRGTEAFF	TGTGCCAGCTTCAGGGGCACTGAAGCTTTCTTT
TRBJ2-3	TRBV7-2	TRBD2	CASSARRRGGPKTDTQYF	TGTGCCAGCAGCGCTCGGAGGCGGGGGGGCCCGAAGACAGATACGCAGTATTTT
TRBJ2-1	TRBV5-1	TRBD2	CASSAGTSTDEQFF	TGCGCCAGCAGCGCCGGGACTAGTACCGATGAGCAGTTCTTC
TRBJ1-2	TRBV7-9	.	CASSVTGGYGYTF	TGTGCCAGCAGCGTGACCGGAGGGTATGGCTACACCTTC
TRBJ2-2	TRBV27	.	CASSLTGPSRGGELFF	TGTGCCAGCAGTTTAACAGGGCCCAGCCGGGGCGGGGAGCTGTTTTTT
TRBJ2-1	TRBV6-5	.	CASSYGGRDNEQFF	TGTGCCAGCAGTTACGGCGGCAGGGACAATGAGCAGTTCTTC
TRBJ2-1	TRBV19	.	CASSISGLSYNEQFF	TGTGCCAGTAGTATAAGCGGACTCTCCTACAATGAGCAGTTCTTC